This T cell receptor (beta chain) comes out of a study of blood T cell repertoires in COVID-19. Looking at the study overall: Specimens from acute and convalescent COVID-19 originated in the United States, Italy and Spain. T cells, B-cell-depleted T cells, or PBMCs provided the cDNA or gDNA that served as material.

Authors' data handling: Reference gene primers were amplified, and this amplification served to estimate nucleated cell counts. Clones were read by immunoSEQ multiplex PCR, and TCRdb kept only the in-frame ones, dropping some. The DNA gave D and trimming, while V, J and clone size come from that table. The table lists about 170,000 clones, about 74% of them singletons, with less than 3% in the top ten. CDR1 is KGHDR, CDR2 SFDVKD, per germline. This CDR3 contains 15 residues. Trimming at V came to 4 bases and at J to 7 bases, leaving 4 bases not matched to a gene. Sequencing used peripheral blood. The V gene is TRBV24-1, the J gene TRBJ2-1, with TRBD1 identical over 12 bases. This clonotype was sampled from a woman of 80 years or more with acute or convalescent COVID-19. In DNA form, the CDR3 reads TGTGCCACCAGTGAACCGGGACAGGGGGCTAATGAGCAGTTCTTC. This codes for CATSEPGQGANEQFF.